This T cell receptor beta chain appears in the sequencing data of a study of shared clonotypes between healthy human individuals. Selected positively for CCR7 and CD45RO-negative, naive CD8 cells excluded terminally differentiated effector memory CD45RA+ cells. Study results and limitations: Naive subsets typically showed greater estimated richness than memory subsets.

This clone turned up a few times. Its target is unknown. The V segment lost 4 bases and the J segment 7 bases; nucleotides outside the gene matches: 3. This CDR3 comprises 13 residues. Germline assignment: CDR1 SNHLY and CDR2 FYNNEI. Only in-frame clones appear in the TCRdb table, and some are missing; sequencing was by immunoSEQ multiplex PCR. The repertoire includes around 2,100,000 clones, just under 95% of them detected once, and less than 1.5% sits in the top ten. Sequencing was carried out using naive CD8+ T cells sorted from blood. This rearrangement joins TRBV2 to TRBJ1-2; 10 nucleotides line up with TRBD1. This receptor was identified in a man aged 18 to 29 in good health. CDR3 loop: CASSGQGAAGYTF. The CDR3 DNA follows: TGTGCCAGCAGTGGACAGGGGGCGGCTGGCTACACCTTC. The whole variable domain, remainder taken from reference TRBV2 and TRBJ1-2, is EPEVTQTPSHQVTQMGQEVILRCVPISNHLYFYWYRQILGQKVEFLVSFYNNEISEKSEIFDDQFSVERPDGSNFTLKIRSTKLEDSAMYFCASSGQGAAGYTFGSGTRLTVV.